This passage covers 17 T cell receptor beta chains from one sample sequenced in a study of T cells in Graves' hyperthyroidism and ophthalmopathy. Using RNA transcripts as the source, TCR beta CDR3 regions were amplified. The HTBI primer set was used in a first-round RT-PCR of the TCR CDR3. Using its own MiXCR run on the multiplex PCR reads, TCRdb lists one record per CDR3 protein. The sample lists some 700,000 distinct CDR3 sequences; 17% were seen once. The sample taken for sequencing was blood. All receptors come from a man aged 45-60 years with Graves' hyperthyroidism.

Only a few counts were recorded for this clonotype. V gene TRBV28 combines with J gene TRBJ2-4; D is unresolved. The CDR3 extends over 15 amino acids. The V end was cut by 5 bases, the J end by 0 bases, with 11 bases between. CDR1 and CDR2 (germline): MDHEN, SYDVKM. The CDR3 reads CASSPARRAKNIQYF. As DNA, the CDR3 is TGTGCCAGCAGTCCCGCTCGTAGAGCCAAAAACATTCAGTACTTC.

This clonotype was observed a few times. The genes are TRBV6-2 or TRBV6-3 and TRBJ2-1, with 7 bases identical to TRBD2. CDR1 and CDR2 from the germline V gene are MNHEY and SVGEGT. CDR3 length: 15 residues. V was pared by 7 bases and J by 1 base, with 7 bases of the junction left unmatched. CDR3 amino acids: CASTGSGRSYNEQFF. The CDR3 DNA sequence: TGTGCCAGCACCGGTAGCGGGCGTTCCTACAATGAGCAGTTCTTC.

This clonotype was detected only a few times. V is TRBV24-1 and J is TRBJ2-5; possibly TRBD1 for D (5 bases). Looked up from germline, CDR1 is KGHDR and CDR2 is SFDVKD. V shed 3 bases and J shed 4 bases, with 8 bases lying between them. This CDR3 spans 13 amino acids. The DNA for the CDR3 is TGTGCCACCAGTGATCCCAGGGCAGAGACCCAGTACTTC. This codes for CATSDPRAETQYF.

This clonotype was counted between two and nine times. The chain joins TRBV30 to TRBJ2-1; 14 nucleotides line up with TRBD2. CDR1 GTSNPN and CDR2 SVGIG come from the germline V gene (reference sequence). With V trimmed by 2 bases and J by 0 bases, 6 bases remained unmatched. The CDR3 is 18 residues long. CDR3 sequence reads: CAWSTAGTSGSSYNEQFF. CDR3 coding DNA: TGTGCCTGGAGTACGGCCGGGACTAGCGGGAGCTCCTACAATGAGCAGTTCTTC.

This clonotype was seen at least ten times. The CDR3 is CSVEDSGRWYEQYF. The CDR3 DNA reads as TGCAGCGTTGAGGATAGCGGGAGGTGGTACGAGCAGTACTTC. The V call is TRBV29-1, the J call TRBJ2-7, with TRBD2 identical over 10 bases. Germline CDR1 reads SQVTM; CDR2 reads ANQGSEA. J was trimmed by 4 bases and V by 3 bases; bases with no gene match: 6. The CDR3 totals 14 residues.

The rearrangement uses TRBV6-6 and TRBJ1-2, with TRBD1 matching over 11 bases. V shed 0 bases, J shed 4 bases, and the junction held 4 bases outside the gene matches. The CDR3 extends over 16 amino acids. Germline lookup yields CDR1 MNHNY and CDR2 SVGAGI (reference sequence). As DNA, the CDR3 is TGTGCCAGCAGTTACTCCAGGACAGGGGGCGGCTATGGCTACACCTTC. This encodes CASSYSRTGGGYGYTF.

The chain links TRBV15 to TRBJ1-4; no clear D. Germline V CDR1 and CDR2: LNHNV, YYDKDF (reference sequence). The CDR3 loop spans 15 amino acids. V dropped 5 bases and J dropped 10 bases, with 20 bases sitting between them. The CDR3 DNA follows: TGTGCCACCAGCCTACAAGGACCTGAAATGCGAAAACTGTTTTTT. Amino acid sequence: CATSLQGPEMRKLFF.

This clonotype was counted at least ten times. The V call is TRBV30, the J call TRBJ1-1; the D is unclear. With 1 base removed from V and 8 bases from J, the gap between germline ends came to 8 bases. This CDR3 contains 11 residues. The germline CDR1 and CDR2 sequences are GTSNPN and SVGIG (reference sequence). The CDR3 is CAWSANYEAFF. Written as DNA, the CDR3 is TGTGCCTGGAGTGCAAATTACGAAGCTTTCTTT.

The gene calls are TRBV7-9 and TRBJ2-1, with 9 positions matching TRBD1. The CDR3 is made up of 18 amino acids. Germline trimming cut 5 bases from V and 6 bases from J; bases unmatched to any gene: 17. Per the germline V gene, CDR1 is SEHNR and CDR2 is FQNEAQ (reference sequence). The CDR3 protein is CASSRPRVGTGSGNEQFF. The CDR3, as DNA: TGTGCCAGCAGCCGACCGAGGGTCGGGACAGGGTCGGGCAATGAGCAGTTCTTC.

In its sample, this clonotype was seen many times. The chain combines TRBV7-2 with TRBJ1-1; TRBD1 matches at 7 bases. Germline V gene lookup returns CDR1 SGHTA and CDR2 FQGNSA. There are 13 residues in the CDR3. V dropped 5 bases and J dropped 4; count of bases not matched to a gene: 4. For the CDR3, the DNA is TGTGCCAGCAGCCCCGAGGGGGCCACTGAAGCTTTCTTT. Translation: CASSPEGATEAFF.

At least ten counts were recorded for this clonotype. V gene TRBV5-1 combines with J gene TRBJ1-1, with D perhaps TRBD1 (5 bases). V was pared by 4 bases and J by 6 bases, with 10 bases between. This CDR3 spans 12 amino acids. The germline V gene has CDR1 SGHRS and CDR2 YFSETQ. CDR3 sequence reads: CASSPRGAEAFF. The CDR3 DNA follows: TGCGCCAGCAGCCCGAGGGGCGCTGAAGCTTTCTTT. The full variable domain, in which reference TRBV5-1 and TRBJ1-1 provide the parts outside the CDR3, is KAGVTQTPRYLIKTRGQQVTLSCSPISGHRSVSWYQQTPGQGLQFLFEYFSETQRNKGNFPGRFSGRQFSNSRSEMNVSTLELGDSALYLCASSPRGAEAFFGQGTRLTVV.

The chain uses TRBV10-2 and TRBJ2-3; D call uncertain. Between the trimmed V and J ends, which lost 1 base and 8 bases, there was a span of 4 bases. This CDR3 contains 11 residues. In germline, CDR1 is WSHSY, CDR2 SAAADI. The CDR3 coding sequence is TGCGCCAGCAGTGAGTTTGTTACGCAGTATTTT. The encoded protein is CASSEFVTQYF.

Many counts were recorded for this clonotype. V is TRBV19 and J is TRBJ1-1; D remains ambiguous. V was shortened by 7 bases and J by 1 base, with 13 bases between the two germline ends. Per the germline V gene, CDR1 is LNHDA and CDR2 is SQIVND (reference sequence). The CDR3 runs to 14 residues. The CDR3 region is CASKPAWGNTEAFF. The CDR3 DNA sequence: TGTGCCAGTAAGCCTGCATGGGGGAACACTGAAGCTTTCTTT.

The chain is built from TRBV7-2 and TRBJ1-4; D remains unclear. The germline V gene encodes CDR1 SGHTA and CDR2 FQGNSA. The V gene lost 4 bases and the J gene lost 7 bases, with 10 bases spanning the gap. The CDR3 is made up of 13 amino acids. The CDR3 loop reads CASSWRGSEKLFF. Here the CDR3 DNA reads TGTGCCAGCAGCTGGCGAGGAAGTGAAAAACTGTTTTTT.

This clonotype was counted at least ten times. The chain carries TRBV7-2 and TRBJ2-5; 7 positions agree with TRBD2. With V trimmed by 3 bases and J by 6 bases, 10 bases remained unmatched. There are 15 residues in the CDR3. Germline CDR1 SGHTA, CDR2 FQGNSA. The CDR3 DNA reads TGTGCCAGCAGCTTTTGGGCGGGAGCAGGGAAGACCCAGTACTTC. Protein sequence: CASSFWAGAGKTQYF. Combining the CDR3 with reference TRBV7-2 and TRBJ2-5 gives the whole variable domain GAGVSQSPSNKVTEKGKDVELRCDPISGHTALYWYRQSLGQGLEFLIYFQGNSAPDKSGLPSDRFSAERTGGSVSTLTIQRTQQEDSAVYLCASSFWAGAGKTQYFGPGTRLLVL.

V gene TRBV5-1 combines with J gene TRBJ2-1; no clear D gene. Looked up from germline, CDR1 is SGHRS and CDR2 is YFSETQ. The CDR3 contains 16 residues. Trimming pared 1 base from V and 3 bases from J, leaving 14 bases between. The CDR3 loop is CASSLSVGLIYNEQFF. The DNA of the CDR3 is TGCGCCAGCAGCTTGTCCGTAGGTTTGATCTACAATGAGCAGTTCTTC. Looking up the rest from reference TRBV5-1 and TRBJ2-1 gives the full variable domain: KAGVTQTPRYLIKTRGQQVTLSCSPISGHRSVSWYQQTPGQGLQFLFEYFSETQRNKGNFPGRFSGRQFSNSRSEMNVSTLELGDSALYLCASSLSVGLIYNEQFFGPGTRLTVL.

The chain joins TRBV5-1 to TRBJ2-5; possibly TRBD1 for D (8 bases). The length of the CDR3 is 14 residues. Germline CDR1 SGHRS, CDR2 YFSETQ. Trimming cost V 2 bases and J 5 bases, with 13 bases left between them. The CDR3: CASSFTGGAETQYF. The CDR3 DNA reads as TGCGCCAGCAGCTTCACAGGGGGGGCGGAGACCCAGTACTTC.